The source of this TCR beta chain is a study of T cell responses to AZD1222 COVID-19 vaccine. V was pared by 5 bases and J by 0 bases, with 14 bases between. The length of the CDR3 is 16 residues. Germline V gene sequence: CDR1 MGHRA, CDR2 YSYEKL. Remarks on this clone: The antigen is undetermined.

Method: immunoSEQ multiplex PCR; TCRdb's copy keeps in-frame clones and lacks some. The sample lists around 140,000 clones, 70% to 90% occurring once. General study results and limits: Only after the peak T cell response were repertoires sampled. Spike as a whole was targeted by vaccine-associated CD4 TCRs, dominant at 160-218 and 743-854. Clonal diversity was possibly underestimated, and the donors were mostly white British, with more females.

The clonotype comes from an adult who received the AZD1222 COVID-19 vaccine. The genes are TRBV4-1 and TRBJ1-5, with D uncertain. This specimen was peripheral blood, taken 28 days after the second AZD1222 dose. Here the CDR3 DNA reads TGCGCCAGCAGCACTCGATGGGATCTTAGCAATCAGCCCCAGCATTTT. This gives the protein CASSTRWDLSNQPQHF.